The clone carrying this TCR beta chain came up many times. Individual cDNA molecules received unique molecular identifiers. Each CDR3 protein is one row after TCRdb ran MiXCR on the 5' RACE reads. The table shows some 29,000 distinct CDR3 sequences, with 5% to 6.5% occurring only once. This record comes from a study of early T cells in non-severe SARS-CoV-2 infection. V was trimmed by 3 bases and J by 3 bases, leaving 11 bases between them. Germline CDR1 reads MGHRA; CDR2 reads YSYEKL. The CDR3 consists of 15 residues. Material: whole blood. This chain joins TRBV4-1 and TRBJ2-2, with D perhaps matching TRBD2 (6 bases). The TCR originated in an adult who was a healthcare worker with PCR-confirmed SARS-CoV-2 infection or an uninfected control (not recorded which). The CDR3 protein is CASSQAWGDTGELFF. The CDR3 region has the DNA TGCGCCAGCAGCCAGGCCTGGGGGGACACCGGGGAGCTGTTTTTT.